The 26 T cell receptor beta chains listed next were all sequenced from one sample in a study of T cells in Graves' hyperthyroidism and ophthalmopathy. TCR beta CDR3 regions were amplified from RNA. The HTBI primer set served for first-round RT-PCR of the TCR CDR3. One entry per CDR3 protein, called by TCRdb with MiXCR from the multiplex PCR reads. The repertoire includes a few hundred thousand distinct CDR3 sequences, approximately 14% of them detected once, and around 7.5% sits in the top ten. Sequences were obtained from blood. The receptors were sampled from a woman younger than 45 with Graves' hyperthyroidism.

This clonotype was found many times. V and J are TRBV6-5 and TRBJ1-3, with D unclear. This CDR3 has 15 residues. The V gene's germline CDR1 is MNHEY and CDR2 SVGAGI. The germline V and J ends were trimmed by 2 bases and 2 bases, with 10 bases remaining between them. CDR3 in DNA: TGTGCCAGCAGTTACCTCCGGGGTGCTGGAAACACCATATATTTT. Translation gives CASSYLRGAGNTIYF.

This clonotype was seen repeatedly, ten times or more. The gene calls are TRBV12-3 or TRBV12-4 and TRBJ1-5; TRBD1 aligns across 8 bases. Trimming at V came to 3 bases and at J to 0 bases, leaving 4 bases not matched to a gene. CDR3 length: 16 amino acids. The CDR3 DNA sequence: TGTGCCAGCAGTTTCGGACAGGGTTATAGCAATCAGCCCCAGCATTTT. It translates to CASSFGQGYSNQPQHF.

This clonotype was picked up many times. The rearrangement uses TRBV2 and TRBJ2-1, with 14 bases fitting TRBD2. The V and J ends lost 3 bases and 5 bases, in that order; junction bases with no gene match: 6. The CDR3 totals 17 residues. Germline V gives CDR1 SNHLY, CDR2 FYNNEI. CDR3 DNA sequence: TGTGCCAGCAGTGAGGGACTAGCGGGAGTCGTGGACAATGAGCAGTTCTTC. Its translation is CASSEGLAGVVDNEQFF.

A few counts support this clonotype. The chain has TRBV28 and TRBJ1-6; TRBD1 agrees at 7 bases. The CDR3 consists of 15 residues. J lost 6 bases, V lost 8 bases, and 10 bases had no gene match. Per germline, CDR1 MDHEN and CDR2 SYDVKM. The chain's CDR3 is CASRGQGGSNSPLHF. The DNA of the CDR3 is TGTGCCAGCCGGGGCCAGGGGGGCTCTAATTCACCCCTCCACTTT. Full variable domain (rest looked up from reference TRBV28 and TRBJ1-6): DVKVTQSSRYLVKRTGEKVFLECVQDMDHENMFWYRQDPGLGLRLIYFSYDVKMKEKGDIPEGYSVSREKKERFSLILESASTNQTSMYLCASRGQGGSNSPLHFGNGTRLTVT.

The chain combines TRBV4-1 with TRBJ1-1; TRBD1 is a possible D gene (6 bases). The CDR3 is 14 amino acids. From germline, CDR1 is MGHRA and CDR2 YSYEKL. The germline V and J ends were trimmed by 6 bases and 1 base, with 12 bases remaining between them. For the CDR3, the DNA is TGCGCCAGCAGGGACAGCGGGAAGAACACTGAAGCTTTCTTT. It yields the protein CASRDSGKNTEAFF.

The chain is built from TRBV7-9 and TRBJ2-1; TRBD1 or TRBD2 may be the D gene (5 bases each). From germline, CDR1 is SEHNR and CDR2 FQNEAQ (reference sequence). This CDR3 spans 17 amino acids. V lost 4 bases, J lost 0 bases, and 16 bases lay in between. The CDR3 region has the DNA TGTGCCAGCAGCTCCTCCCGGGGCGGAAGCTCCTACAATGAGCAGTTCTTC. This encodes CASSSSRGGSSYNEQFF.

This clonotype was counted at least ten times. In DNA form, the CDR3 reads TGTGCCAGCAGCTTAGTAGCGGGAGAAAGCAATCAGCCCCAGCATTTT. It is translated as CASSLVAGESNQPQHF. The rearrangement uses TRBV7-8 and TRBJ1-5; D not certain. Between the trimmed V and J ends, which lost 1 base and 1 base, there was a span of 11 bases. This CDR3 region has 16 residues. Looked up from germline, CDR1 is SGHVS and CDR2 is FQNEAQ.

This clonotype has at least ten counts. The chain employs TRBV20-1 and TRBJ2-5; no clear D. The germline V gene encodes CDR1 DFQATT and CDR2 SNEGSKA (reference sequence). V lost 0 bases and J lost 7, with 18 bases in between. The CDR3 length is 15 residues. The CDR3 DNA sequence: TGCAGTGCTAGAGATTTTGCACAGTGGATGGGGACCCAGTACTTC. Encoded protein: CSARDFAQWMGTQYF.

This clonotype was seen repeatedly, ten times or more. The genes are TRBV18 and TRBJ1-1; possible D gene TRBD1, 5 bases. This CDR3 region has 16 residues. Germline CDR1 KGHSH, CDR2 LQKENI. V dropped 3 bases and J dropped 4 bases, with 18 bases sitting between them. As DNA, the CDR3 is TGTGCCAGCTCACCCCAGGGTCGTCAGAGAGGCACTGAAGCTTTCTTT. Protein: CASSPQGRQRGTEAFF.

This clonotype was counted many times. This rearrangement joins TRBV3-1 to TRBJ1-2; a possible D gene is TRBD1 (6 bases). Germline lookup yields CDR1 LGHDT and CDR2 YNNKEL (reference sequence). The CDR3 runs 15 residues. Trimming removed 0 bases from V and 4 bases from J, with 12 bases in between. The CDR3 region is CASSQEAGASYGYTF. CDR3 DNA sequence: TGTGCCAGCAGCCAAGAAGCGGGGGCGAGCTATGGCTACACCTTC.

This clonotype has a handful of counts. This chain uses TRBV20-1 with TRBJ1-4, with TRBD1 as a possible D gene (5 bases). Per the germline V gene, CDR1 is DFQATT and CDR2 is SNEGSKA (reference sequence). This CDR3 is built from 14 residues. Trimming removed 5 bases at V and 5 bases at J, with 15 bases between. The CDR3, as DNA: TGCAGTGCTTTCCGAGGGGCCGGAAATGAAAAACTGTTTTTT. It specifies CSAFRGAGNEKLFF.

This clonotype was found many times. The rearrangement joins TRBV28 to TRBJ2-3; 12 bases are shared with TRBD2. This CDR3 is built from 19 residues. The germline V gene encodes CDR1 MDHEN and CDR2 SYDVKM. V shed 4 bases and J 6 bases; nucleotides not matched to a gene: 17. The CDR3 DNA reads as TGTGCCAGCAGTTCCGCCTCCGCTACGACTAGCGGGAGTCTTGATACGCAGTATTTT. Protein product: CASSSASATTSGSLDTQYF.

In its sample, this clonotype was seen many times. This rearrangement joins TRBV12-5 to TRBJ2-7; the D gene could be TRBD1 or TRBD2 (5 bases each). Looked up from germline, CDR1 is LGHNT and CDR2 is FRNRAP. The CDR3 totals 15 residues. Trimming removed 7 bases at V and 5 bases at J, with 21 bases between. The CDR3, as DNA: TGTGCTAGTGCCTTGGGGGACCCCGCACTGGACGAGCAGTACTTC. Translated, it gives CASALGDPALDEQYF.

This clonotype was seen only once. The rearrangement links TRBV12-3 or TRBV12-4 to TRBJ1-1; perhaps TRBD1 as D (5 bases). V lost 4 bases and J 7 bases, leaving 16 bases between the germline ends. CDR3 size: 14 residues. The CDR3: CASSSPDRDGEAFF. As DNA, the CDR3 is TGTGCCAGCAGTTCGCCTGACCGGGACGGTGAAGCTTTCTTT.

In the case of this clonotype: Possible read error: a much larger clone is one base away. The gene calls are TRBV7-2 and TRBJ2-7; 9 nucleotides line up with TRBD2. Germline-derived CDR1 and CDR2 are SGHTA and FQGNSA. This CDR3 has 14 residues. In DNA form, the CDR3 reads TGTGTCAGCAGCTTAGTAGCGGGAGTCGGAGAGCAGTACTTC. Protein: CVSSLVAGVGEQYF. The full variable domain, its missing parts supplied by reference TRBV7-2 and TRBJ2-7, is GAGVSQSPSNKVTEKGKDVELRCDPISGHTALYWYRQSLGQGLEFLIYFQGNSAPDKSGLPSDRFSAERTGGSVSTLTIQRTQQEDSAVYLCVSSLVAGVGEQYFGPGTRLTVT.

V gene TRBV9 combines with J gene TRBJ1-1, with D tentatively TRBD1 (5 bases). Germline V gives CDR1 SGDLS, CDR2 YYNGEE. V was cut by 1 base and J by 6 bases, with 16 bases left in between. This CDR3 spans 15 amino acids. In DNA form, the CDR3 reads TGTGCCAGCAGCGTAACTCAAGACAGTTTCGCTGAAGCTTTCTTT. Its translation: CASSVTQDSFAEAFF.

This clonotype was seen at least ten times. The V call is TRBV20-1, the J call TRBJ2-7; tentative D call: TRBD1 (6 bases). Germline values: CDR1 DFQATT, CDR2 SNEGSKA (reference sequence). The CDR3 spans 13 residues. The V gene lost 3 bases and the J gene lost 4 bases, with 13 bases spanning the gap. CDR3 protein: CSARSHRDYEQYF. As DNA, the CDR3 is TGCAGTGCTAGGTCGCACAGGGATTACGAGCAGTACTTC.

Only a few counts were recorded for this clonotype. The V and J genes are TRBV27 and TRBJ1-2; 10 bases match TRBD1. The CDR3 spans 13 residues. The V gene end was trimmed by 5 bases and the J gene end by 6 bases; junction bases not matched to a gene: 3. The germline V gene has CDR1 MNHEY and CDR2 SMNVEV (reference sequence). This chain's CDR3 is CASSPGTGDGYTF. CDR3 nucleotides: TGTGCCAGCAGTCCCGGGACAGGGGATGGCTACACCTTC.

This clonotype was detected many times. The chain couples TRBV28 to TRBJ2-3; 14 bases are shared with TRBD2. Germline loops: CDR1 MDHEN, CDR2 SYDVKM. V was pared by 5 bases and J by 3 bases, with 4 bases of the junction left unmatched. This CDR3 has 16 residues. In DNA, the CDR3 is TGTGCCAGCAGTCCACGGACTAGCGGGAGGACAGATACGCAGTATTTT. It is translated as CASSPRTSGRTDTQYF.

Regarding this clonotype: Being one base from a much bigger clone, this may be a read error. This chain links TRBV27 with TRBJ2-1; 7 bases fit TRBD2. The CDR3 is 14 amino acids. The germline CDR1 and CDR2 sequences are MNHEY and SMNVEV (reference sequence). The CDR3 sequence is CASSPRESDNERFF. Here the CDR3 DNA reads TGTGCCAGCAGCCCGCGGGAGAGCGACAATGAGCGGTTCTTC.

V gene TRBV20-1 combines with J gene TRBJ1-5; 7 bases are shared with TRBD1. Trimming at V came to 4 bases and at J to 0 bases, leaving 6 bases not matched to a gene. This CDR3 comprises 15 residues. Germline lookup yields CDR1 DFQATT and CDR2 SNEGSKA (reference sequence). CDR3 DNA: TGCAGTGCTACAGGGGGGGGTTTTAGCAATCAGCCCCAGCATTTT. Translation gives CSATGGGFSNQPQHF.

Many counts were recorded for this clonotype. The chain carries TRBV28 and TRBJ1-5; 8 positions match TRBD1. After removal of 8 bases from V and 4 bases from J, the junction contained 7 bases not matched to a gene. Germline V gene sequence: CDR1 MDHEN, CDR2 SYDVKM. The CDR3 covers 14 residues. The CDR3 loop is CASDLWDRNQPQHF. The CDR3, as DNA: TGTGCCAGCGATCTCTGGGACAGGAATCAGCCCCAGCATTTT.

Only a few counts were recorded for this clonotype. DNA for the CDR3: TGCGCCAGCAGCCCTCGGGACTTTTGGAACACCGGGGAGCTGTTTTTT. Translating it yields CASSPRDFWNTGELFF. J is TRBJ2-2 and V is TRBV4-3, with D possibly being TRBD2 (6 bases). The ends were cut back, 4 bases at V and 1 base at J, with 13 bases in the middle. CDR1 and CDR2 from the germline V gene are LGHNA and YSLEER. This CDR3 contains 16 residues.

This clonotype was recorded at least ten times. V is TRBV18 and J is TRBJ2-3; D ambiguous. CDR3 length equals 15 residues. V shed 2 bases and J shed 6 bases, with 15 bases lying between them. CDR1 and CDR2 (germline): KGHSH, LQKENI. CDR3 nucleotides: TGTGCCAGCTCACCATCACCCCCGGCGGCGGATACGCAGTATTTT. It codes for CASSPSPPAADTQYF.

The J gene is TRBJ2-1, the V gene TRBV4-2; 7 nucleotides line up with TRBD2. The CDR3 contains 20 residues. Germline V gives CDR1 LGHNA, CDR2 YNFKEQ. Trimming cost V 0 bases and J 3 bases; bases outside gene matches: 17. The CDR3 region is CASSQDIYFWGRDHYNEQFF. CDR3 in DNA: TGTGCCAGCAGCCAAGATATCTACTTTTGGGGGAGGGACCACTACAATGAGCAGTTCTTC.

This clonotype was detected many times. The CDR3, as DNA: TGCAGTGTCCCACTAGCGGCCCAAGAGACCCAGTACTTC. It is translated as CSVPLAAQETQYF. The V and J genes are TRBV20-1 and TRBJ2-5, with 8 bases aligning to TRBD2. The CDR3 loop spans 13 amino acids. With V trimmed by 7 bases and J by 1 base, 5 bases remained unmatched. The germline V gene encodes CDR1 DFQATT and CDR2 SNEGSKA (reference sequence).